Shown below are 30 T cell receptor beta chains from a single sample sequenced in a study of blood T cell repertoires in COVID-19. Libraries were prepared by immunoSEQ multiplex PCR; TCRdb keeps only in-frame clonotypes and omits some of them. The table shows some 190,000 clones, with 88% occurring only once. The sequenced material came from peripheral blood. These receptor sequences come from a man aged 18 to 30 with active or convalescent COVID-19.

The V and J genes are TRBV7-2 and TRBJ1-5; the match to TRBD1 covers 8 bases. Germline trimming cut 5 bases from V and 4 bases from J; bases unmatched to any gene: 7. The V gene's germline CDR1 is SGHTA and CDR2 FQGNSA. The CDR3 has 15 amino acids. The CDR3 DNA follows: TGTGCCAGCAGCGCTCAGACAGGGGCTAATCAGCCCCAGCATTTT. As protein: CASSAQTGANQPQHF. Complete variable domain (other parts from reference TRBV7-2 and TRBJ1-5): GAGVSQSPSNKVTEKGKDVELRCDPISGHTALYWYRQSLGQGLEFLIYFQGNSAPDKSGLPSDRFSAERTGGSVSTLTIQRTQQEDSAVYLCASSAQTGANQPQHFGDGTRLSIL.

The chain is built from TRBV5-1 and TRBJ1-1; D possibly corresponds to TRBD1 (5 bases). The CDR3 contains 16 residues. Trimming cost V 5 bases and J 2 bases, with 19 bases left between them. Germline values: CDR1 SGHRS, CDR2 YFSETQ. CDR3 loop: CASRHPRPGQNTEAFF. The CDR3 bases are TGCGCCAGCAGGCACCCACGACCAGGGCAAAACACTGAAGCTTTCTTT.

This chain uses TRBV7-2 with TRBJ1-1, with a possible D match to TRBD1 (5 bases). Germline CDR1 reads SGHTA; CDR2 reads FQGNSA. The CDR3 spans 15 residues. V dropped 5 bases and J dropped 6 bases, with 19 bases sitting between them. The CDR3 protein is CASSPHWQGVAEAFF. The CDR3 nucleotides read TGTGCCAGCAGCCCCCATTGGCAGGGTGTGGCTGAAGCTTTCTTT. Full variable domain (outside the CDR3, taken from reference TRBV7-2 and TRBJ1-1): GAGVSQSPSNKVTEKGKDVELRCDPISGHTALYWYRQSLGQGLEFLIYFQGNSAPDKSGLPSDRFSAERTGGSVSTLTIQRTQQEDSAVYLCASSPHWQGVAEAFFGQGTRLTVV.

The genes are TRBV29-1 and TRBJ1-1; possibly TRBD1 for D (6 bases). This CDR3 contains 12 residues. Germline CDR1 SQVTM, CDR2 ANQGSEA. The V and J ends lost 7 bases and 4 bases respectively, with 13 bases between them. CDR3 nucleotides: TGCAGCGCCAGACAGGCAGCCACTGAAGCTTTCTTT. This sequence encodes CSARQAATEAFF. Full variable domain (remainder filled in from reference TRBV29-1 and TRBJ1-1): SAVISQKPSRDICQRGTSLTIQCQVDSQVTMMFWYRQQPGQSLTLIATANQGSEATYESGFVIDKFPISRPNLTFSTLTVSNMSPEDSSIYLCSARQAATEAFFGQGTRLTVV.

The chain recombines TRBV30 with TRBJ1-3, with unresolved D. Trimming removed 2 bases at V and 0 bases at J, with 5 bases between. CDR1 GTSNPN and CDR2 SVGIG come from the germline V gene (reference sequence). The CDR3 is 13 amino acids. As DNA, the CDR3 is TGTGCCTGGAGTTCTTTCTCTGGAAACACCATATATTTT. It translates to CAWSSFSGNTIYF.

The gene calls are TRBV9 and TRBJ1-5, with D unclear. Germline V gene lookup returns CDR1 SGDLS and CDR2 YYNGEE. V lost 0 bases to trimming and J lost 6 bases, with 10 bases between them. CDR3 length: 14 amino acids. CDR3 sequence: CASSVGELRQPQHF. The CDR3 region has the DNA TGTGCCAGCAGCGTAGGTGAACTGCGTCAGCCCCAGCATTTT.

The chain couples TRBV7-2 to TRBJ1-1; TRBD1 might be the D (5 bases). The CDR3 runs 14 residues. V lost 5 bases and J lost 0, with 10 bases in between. The germline CDR1 and CDR2 sequences are SGHTA and FQGNSA. The DNA of the CDR3 is TGTGCCAGCAGCCGCAGGGTGATGAACACTGAAGCTTTCTTT. Protein: CASSRRVMNTEAFF.

This clone has just a few counts. The chain links TRBV5-6 to TRBJ1-1, with 8 bases identical to TRBD1. Per the germline V gene, CDR1 is SGHDT and CDR2 is YYEEEE. V lost 4 bases to trimming and J lost 2 bases; unmatched junction nucleotides: 7. The CDR3 totals 15 residues. The CDR3 DNA reads TGTGCCAGCAGCCCACCGGGGACAGGAAACACTGAAGCTTTCTTT. Residues: CASSPPGTGNTEAFF. Looking up the rest from reference TRBV5-6 and TRBJ1-1 gives the full variable domain: DAGVTQSPTHLIKTRGQQVTLRCSPKSGHDTVSWYQQALGQGPQFIFQYYEEEERQRGNFPDRFSGHQFPNYSSELNVNALLLGDSALYLCASSPPGTGNTEAFFGQGTRLTVV.

CDR3 sequence reads: CASSMGRNSGGETQYF. DNA of the CDR3: TGTGCCAGTAGTATGGGCCGGAACTCCGGCGGGGAGACCCAGTACTTC. The chain carries TRBV19 and TRBJ2-5; D perhaps matches TRBD2 (5 bases). V lost 3 bases to trimming and J lost 5 bases, with 19 bases between them. Germline V lookup: CDR1 LNHDA, CDR2 SQIVND (reference sequence). The CDR3 loop spans 16 amino acids. The full variable domain, in which reference TRBV19 and TRBJ2-5 provide the parts outside the CDR3, is DGGITQSPKYLFRKEGQNVTLSCEQNLNHDAMYWYRQDPGQGLRLIYYSQIVNDFQKGDIAEGYSVSREKKESFPLTVTSAQKNPTAFYLCASSMGRNSGGETQYFGPGTRLLVL.

The CDR3 reads CASSFATSGSTYEQYF. The CDR3 DNA reads TGTGCCAGCAGTTTCGCTACTAGCGGGAGCACCTACGAGCAGTACTTC. J is TRBJ2-7 and V is TRBV28; 11 bases line up with TRBD2. The CDR3 is made up of 16 amino acids. V shed 3 bases and J 2 bases; nucleotides not matched to a gene: 6. The germline gives CDR1 MDHEN, CDR2 SYDVKM.

This clone was recorded a few times. Distinct nucleotide sequences in the sample also encode this CDR3. The chain is built from TRBV7-9 and TRBJ1-5; D is perhaps TRBD1 (6 bases). CDR3 length: 14 amino acids. The V end was cut by 5 bases, the J end by 1 base, with 9 bases between. Germline loops: CDR1 SEHNR, CDR2 FQNEAQ (reference sequence). The CDR3 DNA follows: TGTGCCAGCAGCATCGGACAGAGCAATCAGCCCCAGCATTTT. Amino acid sequence: CASSIGQSNQPQHF. Filled out from reference TRBV7-9 and TRBJ1-5, the complete variable domain reads DTGVSQNPRHKITKRGQNVTFRCDPISEHNRLYWYRQTLGQGPEFLTYFQNEAQLEKSRLLSDRFSAERPKGSFSTLEIQRTEQGDSAMYLCASSIGQSNQPQHFGDGTRLSIL.

The CDR3 is CACTTGLASQPQHF. For the CDR3, the DNA is TGTGCCTGCACGACAGGTCTCGCAAGTCAGCCCCAGCATTTT. The chain carries TRBV30 and TRBJ1-5, with TRBD1 as a possible D gene (6 bases). CDR3 length: 14 amino acids. Trimming took 6 bases from V and 6 from J, leaving 18 bases between them. The germline V gene has CDR1 GTSNPN and CDR2 SVGIG (reference sequence).

The chain has TRBV2 and TRBJ2-2; 11 positions match TRBD2. The J segment lost 4 bases and the V segment lost 6 bases, leaving 4 bases of the junction unmatched. The CDR3 consists of 15 residues. Per the germline V gene, CDR1 is SNHLY and CDR2 is FYNNEI. The CDR3 DNA reads as TGTGCCAGCAGAGGGACTAGCGGACCCACCGGGGAGCTGTTTTTT. This encodes CASRGTSGPTGELFF.

The rearrangement links TRBV15 to TRBJ1-5; 8 bases line up with TRBD1. V trimming: 3 bases; J trimming: 9 bases; junction bases outside the gene matches: 4. This CDR3 region has 13 residues. From germline, CDR1 is LNHNV and CDR2 YYDKDF (reference sequence). The CDR3 nucleotides are TGTGCCACCAGCAGGGACAGGGAAGGGCCCCAGCATTTT. Protein sequence: CATSRDREGPQHF.

This chain links TRBV18 with TRBJ2-3; 11 bases match TRBD2. Trimming cost V 2 bases and J 1 base; bases outside gene matches: 2. The CDR3 is 16 amino acids. The germline V gene encodes CDR1 KGHSH and CDR2 LQKENI. The CDR3: CASSPAGLAGTDTQYF. The CDR3 bases are TGTGCCAGCTCACCAGCGGGACTAGCGGGCACAGATACGCAGTATTTT.

V gene TRBV10-3 combines with J gene TRBJ1-5; a weak D match, TRBD1 (6 bases). Germline V gives CDR1 ENHRY, CDR2 SYGVKD. V was trimmed by 8 bases and J by 3 bases, leaving 17 bases between them. The CDR3 spans 15 residues. In DNA form, the CDR3 reads TGTGCCATCCACCCGGGGGGGCAGATCAATCAGCCCCAGCATTTT. The encoded protein is CAIHPGGQINQPQHF.

V gene TRBV11-2 combines with J gene TRBJ2-1; 7 nucleotides agree with TRBD2. Germline CDR1 SGHAT, CDR2 FQNNGV. CDR3 length: 15 amino acids. The V gene end was trimmed by 2 bases and the J gene end by 6 bases; junction bases not matched to a gene: 7. CDR3: CASSLSLGLGNEQFF. In nucleotides, the CDR3 is TGTGCCAGCAGCTTATCACTCGGACTAGGCAATGAGCAGTTCTTC.

This clone was observed a single time. CDR3 bases: TGTGCCAGCAGTAAAGATGGCGGGAATTCCTACGAGCAGTACTTC. The encoded protein is CASSKDGGNSYEQYF. This rearrangement joins TRBV7-2 to TRBJ2-7; perhaps TRBD2 as D (6 bases). Germline V gene data show CDR1 as SGHTA and CDR2 as FQGNSA. The length of the CDR3 is 15 residues. The V gene lost 6 bases and the J gene lost 1 base, with 16 bases spanning the gap. Drawing the rest from reference TRBV7-2 and TRBJ2-7, the complete variable domain is GAGVSQSPSNKVTEKGKDVELRCDPISGHTALYWYRQSLGQGLEFLIYFQGNSAPDKSGLPSDRFSAERTGGSVSTLTIQRTQQEDSAVYLCASSKDGGNSYEQYFGPGTRLTVT.

This chain connects TRBV19 to TRBJ1-4; D is unresolved. V shed 3 bases and J shed 5 bases, with 19 bases lying between them. The CDR3 loop spans 17 amino acids. Looked up from germline, CDR1 is LNHDA and CDR2 is SQIVND (reference sequence). This CDR3 reads CASSIGKLARQNEKLFF. As DNA, the CDR3 is TGTGCCAGTAGTATCGGGAAGCTGGCCAGACAAAATGAAAAACTGTTTTTT.

The chain links TRBV30 to TRBJ1-4; 7 bases agree with TRBD1. Germline V gene data show CDR1 as GTSNPN and CDR2 as SVGIG (reference sequence). The V and J ends lost 3 bases and 5 bases, in that order; junction bases with no gene match: 9. The CDR3 has 15 amino acids. This CDR3 is CAWSEKGQPNEKLFF. In nucleotides, the CDR3 is TGTGCCTGGAGCGAGAAGGGACAGCCCAATGAAAAACTGTTTTTT.

CDR3 region: CSAYTNYGYTF. CDR3 coding DNA: TGCAGTGCTTACACTAACTATGGCTACACCTTC. This chain connects TRBV20-1 to TRBJ1-2, with unresolved D. Germline lookup yields CDR1 DFQATT and CDR2 SNEGSKA (reference sequence). The CDR3 length is 11 residues. Trimming took off 5 bases at V and 0 bases at J, with 4 bases between the two ends.

In this sample, this clone turned up once. The chain carries TRBV14 and TRBJ2-1, with 11 bases fitting TRBD2. The CDR3 runs to 17 residues. Germline V gene sequence: CDR1 SGHDN, CDR2 FVKESK. V lost 1 base, J lost 7 bases, and 9 bases stayed unmatched. The DNA for the CDR3 is TGTGCCAGCAGCCAAGTCCTCACTAGCGGGAGCGGGAATGAGCAGTTCTTC. The encoded protein is CASSQVLTSGSGNEQFF.

V and J are TRBV15 and TRBJ2-2; 10 positions agree with TRBD2. V was clipped by 1 base and J by 5 bases; unmatched bases: 4. The germline CDR1 and CDR2 sequences are LNHNV and YYDKDF (reference sequence). There are 16 residues in the CDR3. The CDR3 DNA reads as TGTGCCACCAGCAGAGCCGGGACTAGCGAGACCGGGGAGCTGTTTTTT. Its protein is CATSRAGTSETGELFF. Based on the CDR3 plus reference TRBV15 and TRBJ2-2, the full variable domain is DAMVIQNPRYQVTQFGKPVTLSCSQTLNHNVMYWYQQKSSQAPKLLFHYYDKDFNNEADTPDNFQSRRPNTSFCFLDIRSPGLGDTAMYLCATSRAGTSETGELFFGEGSRLTVL.

CDR3 amino acids: CASSESGAGETQYF. The CDR3 region has the DNA TGCGCCAGCAGTGAGTCGGGGGCGGGAGAGACCCAGTACTTC. The chain combines TRBV10-1 with TRBJ2-5, with D maybe TRBD1 (6 bases). The germline V and J ends were trimmed by 0 bases and 4 bases, with 9 bases remaining between them. Per germline, CDR1 WNHNN and CDR2 SYGVQD (reference sequence). The CDR3 has 14 residues.

A remark on this clone: The sample has other DNA sequences that encode this CDR3 too. The chain uses TRBV7-8 and TRBJ1-2, with a weak D call TRBD1 (5 bases). This CDR3 contains 13 residues. Between the trimmed V and J ends, which lost 2 bases and 2 bases, there was a span of 6 bases. CDR1 and CDR2 (germline): SGHVS, FQNEAQ. CDR3 sequence: CASSLQGNYGYTF. In DNA, the CDR3 is TGTGCCAGCAGCTTACAGGGCAACTATGGCTACACCTTC. The entire variable domain, with the rest obtained from reference TRBV7-8 and TRBJ1-2, is as follows: GAGVSQSPRYKVAKRGQDVALRCDPISGHVSLFWYQQALGQGPEFLTYFQNEAQLDKSGLPSDRFFAERPEGSVSTLKIQRTQQEDSAVYLCASSLQGNYGYTFGSGTRLTVV.

The chain is built from TRBV19 and TRBJ2-6; 8 nucleotides line up with TRBD1. Trimming removed 8 bases from V and 0 bases from J; junction bases left unmatched: 3. This CDR3 is 15 amino acids long. Germline CDR1 LNHDA, CDR2 SQIVND (reference sequence). The CDR3 here is CASGQGNSGANVLTF. CDR3 nucleotides: TGTGCCAGTGGACAGGGCAACTCTGGGGCCAACGTCCTGACTTTC.

The rearrangement links TRBV3-1 (or the pseudogene TRBV3-2) to TRBJ1-1, with 7 bases identical to TRBD1. Germline V lookup: CDR1 LGHDT, CDR2 YNNKEL (reference sequence). V was pared by 4 bases and J by 5 bases, with 7 bases of the junction left unmatched. This CDR3 contains 14 residues. Here the CDR3 reads CASSLAGGRTEAFF. Written as DNA, the CDR3 is TGTGCCAGCAGCCTGGCAGGGGGGAGGACTGAAGCTTTCTTT.

This clone was recorded only once. V gene TRBV2 combines with J gene TRBJ2-5, with 8 bases lining up with TRBD1. V lost 11 bases and J lost 5; bases outside the gene matches: 7. The CDR3 is 12 residues long. CDR1 and CDR2 from the germline V gene are SNHLY and FYNNEI. CDR3 in DNA: TGTGCCTCCGAGGACAGGGAGGAGACCCAGTACTTC. Protein product: CASEDREETQYF.

The chain is built from TRBV2 and TRBJ1-1; D is unresolved. There are 13 residues in the CDR3. Germline CDR1 SNHLY, CDR2 FYNNEI. CDR3 loop: CATRSGMNTEAFF. The CDR3 nucleotides read TGTGCGACAAGGTCCGGGATGAACACTGAAGCTTTCTTT.

V and J are TRBV10-3 and TRBJ2-2; D possibly corresponds to TRBD2 (6 bases). The CDR3 has 16 residues. Germline lookup yields CDR1 ENHRY and CDR2 SYGVKD. Trimming pared 1 base from V and 0 bases from J, leaving 9 bases between. The CDR3 sequence is CAISELGGPNTGELFF. The CDR3, as DNA: TGTGCCATCAGTGAGTTGGGAGGCCCGAACACCGGGGAGCTGTTTTTT.